This T cell receptor (beta chain) was identified during a study of regulatory T cells in long-lasting Graves disease. According to the study, TCR beta libraries were built with iRepertoire HTBI primers and CDR3-region Arm-PCR. Via MiXCR, TCRdb re-called the multiplex PCR reads, giving one row per CDR3 protein. The sample holds roughly 360,000 distinct CDR3 sequences; 10% to 15% are singletons and the top ten take approximately 17%. Time point of the sample: newly diagnosed GD, antithyroid drugs for less than 3 months. Construction of the TCR library relied on RNA isolated from PBMCs. This clonotype was recorded at least ten times. The CDR3 loop spans 16 amino acids. V gave up 5 bases and J gave up 0 bases, with 14 bases separating them. The germline gives CDR1 SGHVS, CDR2 FNYEAQ. This same sample was also part of a study on T cells in Graves' hyperthyroidism and ophthalmopathy.

The sample was peripheral blood mononuclear cells (PBMCs), taken at new diagnosis, from a patient treated with antithyroid drugs. V and J are TRBV7-6 and TRBJ2-1; D gene uncertain. The receptor's source is a woman aged 18-29 years with Graves disease. The CDR3 region is CASSPLHGISYNEQFF. In DNA form, the CDR3 reads TGTGCCAGCAGCCCGCTGCATGGGATCTCCTACAATGAGCAGTTCTTC.